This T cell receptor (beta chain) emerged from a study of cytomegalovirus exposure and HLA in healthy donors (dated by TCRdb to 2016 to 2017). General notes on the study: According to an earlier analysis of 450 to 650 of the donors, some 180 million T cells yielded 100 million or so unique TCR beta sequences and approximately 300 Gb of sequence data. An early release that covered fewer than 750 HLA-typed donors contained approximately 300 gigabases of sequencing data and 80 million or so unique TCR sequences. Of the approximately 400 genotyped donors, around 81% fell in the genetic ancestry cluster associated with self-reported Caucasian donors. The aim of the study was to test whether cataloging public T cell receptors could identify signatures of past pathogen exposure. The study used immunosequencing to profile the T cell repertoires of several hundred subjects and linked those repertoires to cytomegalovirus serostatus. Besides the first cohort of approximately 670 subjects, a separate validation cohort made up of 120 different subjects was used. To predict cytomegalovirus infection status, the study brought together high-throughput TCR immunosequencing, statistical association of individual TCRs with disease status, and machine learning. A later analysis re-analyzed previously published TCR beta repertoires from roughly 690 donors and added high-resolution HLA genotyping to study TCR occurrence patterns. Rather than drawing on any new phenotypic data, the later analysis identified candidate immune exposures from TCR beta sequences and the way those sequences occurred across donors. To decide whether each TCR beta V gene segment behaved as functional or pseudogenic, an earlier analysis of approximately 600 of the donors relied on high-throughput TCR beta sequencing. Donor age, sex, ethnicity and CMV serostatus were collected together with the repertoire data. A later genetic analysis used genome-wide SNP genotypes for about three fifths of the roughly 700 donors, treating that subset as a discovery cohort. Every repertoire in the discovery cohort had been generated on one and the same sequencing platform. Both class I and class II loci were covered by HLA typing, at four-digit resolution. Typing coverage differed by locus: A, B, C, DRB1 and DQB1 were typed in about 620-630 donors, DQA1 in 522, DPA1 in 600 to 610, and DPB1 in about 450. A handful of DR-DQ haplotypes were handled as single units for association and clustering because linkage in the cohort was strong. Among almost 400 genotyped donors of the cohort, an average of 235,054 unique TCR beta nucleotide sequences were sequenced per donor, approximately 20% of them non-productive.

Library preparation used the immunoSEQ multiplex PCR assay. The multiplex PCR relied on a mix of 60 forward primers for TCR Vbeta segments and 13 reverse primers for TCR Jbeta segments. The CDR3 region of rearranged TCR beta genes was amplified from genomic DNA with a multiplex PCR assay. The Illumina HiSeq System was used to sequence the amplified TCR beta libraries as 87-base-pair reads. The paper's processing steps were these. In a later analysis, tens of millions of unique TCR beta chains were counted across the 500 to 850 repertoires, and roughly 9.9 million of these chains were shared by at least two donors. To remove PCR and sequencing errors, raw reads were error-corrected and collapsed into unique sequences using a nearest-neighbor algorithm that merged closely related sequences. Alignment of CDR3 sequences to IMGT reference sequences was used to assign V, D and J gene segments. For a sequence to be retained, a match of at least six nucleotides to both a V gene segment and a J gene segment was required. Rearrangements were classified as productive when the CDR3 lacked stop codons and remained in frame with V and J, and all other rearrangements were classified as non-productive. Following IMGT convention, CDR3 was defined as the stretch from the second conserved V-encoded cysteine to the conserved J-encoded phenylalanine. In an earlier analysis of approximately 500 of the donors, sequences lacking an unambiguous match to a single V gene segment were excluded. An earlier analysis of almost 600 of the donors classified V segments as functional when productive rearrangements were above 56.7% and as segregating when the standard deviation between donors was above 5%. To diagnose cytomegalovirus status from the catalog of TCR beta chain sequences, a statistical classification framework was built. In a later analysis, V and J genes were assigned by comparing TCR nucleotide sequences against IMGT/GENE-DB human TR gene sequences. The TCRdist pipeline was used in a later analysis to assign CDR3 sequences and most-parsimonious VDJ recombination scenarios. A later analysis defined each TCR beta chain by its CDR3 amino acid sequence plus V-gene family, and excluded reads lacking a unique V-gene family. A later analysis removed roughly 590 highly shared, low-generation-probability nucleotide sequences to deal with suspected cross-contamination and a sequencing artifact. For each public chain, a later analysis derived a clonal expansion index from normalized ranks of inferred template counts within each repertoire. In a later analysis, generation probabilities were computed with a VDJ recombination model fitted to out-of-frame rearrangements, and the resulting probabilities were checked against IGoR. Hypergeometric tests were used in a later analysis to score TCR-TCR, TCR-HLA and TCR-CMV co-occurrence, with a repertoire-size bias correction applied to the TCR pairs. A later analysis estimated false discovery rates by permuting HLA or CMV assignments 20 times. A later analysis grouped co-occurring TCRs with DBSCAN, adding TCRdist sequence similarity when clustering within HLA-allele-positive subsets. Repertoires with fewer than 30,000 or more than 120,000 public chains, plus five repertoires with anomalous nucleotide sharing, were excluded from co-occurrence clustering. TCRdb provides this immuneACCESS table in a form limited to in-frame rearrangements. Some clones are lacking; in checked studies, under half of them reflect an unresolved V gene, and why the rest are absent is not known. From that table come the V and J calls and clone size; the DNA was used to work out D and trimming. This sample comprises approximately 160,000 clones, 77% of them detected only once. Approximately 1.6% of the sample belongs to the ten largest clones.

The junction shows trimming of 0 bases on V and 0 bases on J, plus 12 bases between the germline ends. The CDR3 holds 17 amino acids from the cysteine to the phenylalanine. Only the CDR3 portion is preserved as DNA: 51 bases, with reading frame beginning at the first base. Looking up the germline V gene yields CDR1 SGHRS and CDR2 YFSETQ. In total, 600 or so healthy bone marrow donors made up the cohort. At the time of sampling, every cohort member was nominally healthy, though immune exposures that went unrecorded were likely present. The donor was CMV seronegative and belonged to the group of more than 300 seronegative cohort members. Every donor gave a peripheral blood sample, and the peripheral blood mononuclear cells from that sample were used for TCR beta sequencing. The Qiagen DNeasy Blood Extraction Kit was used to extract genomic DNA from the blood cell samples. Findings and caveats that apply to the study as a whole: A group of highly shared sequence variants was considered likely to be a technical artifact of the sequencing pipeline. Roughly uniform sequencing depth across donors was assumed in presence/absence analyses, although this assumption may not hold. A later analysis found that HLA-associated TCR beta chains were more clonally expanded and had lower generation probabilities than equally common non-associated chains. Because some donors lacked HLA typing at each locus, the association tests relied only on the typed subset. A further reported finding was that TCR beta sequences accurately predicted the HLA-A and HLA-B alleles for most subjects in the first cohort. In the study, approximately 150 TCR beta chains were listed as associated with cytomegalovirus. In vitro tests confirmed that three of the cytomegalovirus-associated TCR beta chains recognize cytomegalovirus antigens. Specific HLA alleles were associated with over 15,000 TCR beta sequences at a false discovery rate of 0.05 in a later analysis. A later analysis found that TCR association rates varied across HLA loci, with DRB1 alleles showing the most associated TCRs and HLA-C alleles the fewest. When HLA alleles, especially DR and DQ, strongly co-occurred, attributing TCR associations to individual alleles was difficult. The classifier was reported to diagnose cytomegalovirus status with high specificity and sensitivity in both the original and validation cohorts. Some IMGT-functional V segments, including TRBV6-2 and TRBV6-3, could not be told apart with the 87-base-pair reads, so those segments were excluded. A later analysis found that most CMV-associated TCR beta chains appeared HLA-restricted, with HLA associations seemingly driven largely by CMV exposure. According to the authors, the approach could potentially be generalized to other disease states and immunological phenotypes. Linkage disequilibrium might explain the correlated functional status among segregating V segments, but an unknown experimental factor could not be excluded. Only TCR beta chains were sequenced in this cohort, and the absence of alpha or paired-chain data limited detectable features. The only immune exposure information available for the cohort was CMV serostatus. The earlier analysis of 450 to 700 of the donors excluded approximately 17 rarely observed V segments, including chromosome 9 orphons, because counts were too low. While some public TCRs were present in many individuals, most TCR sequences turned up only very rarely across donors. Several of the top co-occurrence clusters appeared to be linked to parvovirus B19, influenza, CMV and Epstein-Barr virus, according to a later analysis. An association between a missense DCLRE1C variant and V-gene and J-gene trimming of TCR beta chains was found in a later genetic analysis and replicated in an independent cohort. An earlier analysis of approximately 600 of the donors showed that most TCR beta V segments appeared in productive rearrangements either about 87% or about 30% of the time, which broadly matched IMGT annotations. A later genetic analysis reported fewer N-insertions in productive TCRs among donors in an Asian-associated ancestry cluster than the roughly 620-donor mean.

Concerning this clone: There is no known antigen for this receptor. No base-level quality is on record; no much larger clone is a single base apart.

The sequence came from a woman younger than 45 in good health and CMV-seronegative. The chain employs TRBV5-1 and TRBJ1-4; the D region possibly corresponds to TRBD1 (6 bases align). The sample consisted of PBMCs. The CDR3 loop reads CASSLAGGLPTNEKLFF. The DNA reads TGCGCCAGCAGCTTGGCCGGGGGGCTCCCAACTAATGAAAAACTGTTTTTT.